The rows below give T cell receptor beta chains drawn from one sample of a study of blood T cell repertoires in COVID-19. Repertoires were generated with immunoSEQ multiplex PCR, while TCRdb's copy carries only in-frame clones and drops some. There are fewer than 350,000 clones in the sample; 88% occur only once, and 2% to 2.5% lies in the top ten. The sample consisted of PBMCs or T cells enriched from blood (not recorded which). All receptors derive from a woman aged 60-75 years in a cohort exposed to, infected with or recovered from COVID-19 (not recorded which). The CDR3 runs from the conserved cysteine through the conserved F or W. The D gene is left open where the match is weak. Size values are once, few and many counts, or a class for expanded clones, and some rows have none.

abundance: .
v_gene: TRBV11-2
j_gene: TRBJ2-1
d_gene: .
len: 16
CDR3aa: CASSLAGGISYNEQFF
CDR3nt: TGTGCCAGCAGCTTAGCCGGGGGAATTTCCTACAATGAGCAGTTCTTC

abundance: .
v_gene: TRBV11-3
j_gene: TRBJ2-1
d_gene: TRBD1
len: 14
CDR3aa: CASSTGGSYNEQFF
CDR3nt: TGTGCCAGCAGCACAGGGGGGTCCTACAATGAGCAGTTCTTC

abundance: .
v_gene: TRBV19
j_gene: TRBJ2-6
d_gene: TRBD1
len: 17
CDR3aa: CASSQQGPSSGANVLTF
CDR3nt: TGTGCCAGTTCCCAACAGGGGCCCAGCTCTGGGGCCAACGTCCTGACTTTC

abundance: .
v_gene: TRBV7-3
j_gene: TRBJ2-4
d_gene: .
len: 15
CDR3aa: CASSLAGGLGSIQYF
CDR3nt: TGTGCCAGCAGCTTAGCGGGCGGATTGGGTAGCATTCAGTACTTC

abundance: .
v_gene: TRBV2
j_gene: TRBJ2-3
d_gene: .
len: 15
CDR3aa: CASSEWEDNTDTQYF
CDR3nt: TGTGCCAGCAGTGAATGGGAGGATAACACAGATACGCAGTATTTT

abundance: .
v_gene: TRBV5-1
j_gene: TRBJ2-2
d_gene: TRBD1
len: 16
CDR3aa: CASSSQGSSNTGELFF
CDR3nt: TGCGCCAGCAGCTCACAGGGGTCCTCCAACACCGGGGAGCTGTTTTTT

abundance: .
v_gene: TRBV27
j_gene: TRBJ2-1
d_gene: TRBD2
len: 15
CDR3aa: CASIKLAGGYNEQFF
CDR3nt: TGTGCCAGCATTAAGCTAGCGGGAGGGTACAATGAGCAGTTCTTC

abundance: .
v_gene: TRBV4-1
j_gene: TRBJ1-5
d_gene: TRBD1
len: 17
CDR3aa: CASSQDVPGTGGQPQHF
CDR3nt: TGCGCCAGCAGCCAAGATGTCCCCGGGACAGGGGGTCAGCCCCAGCATTTT

abundance: .
v_gene: TRBV10-3
j_gene: TRBJ2-1
d_gene: TRBD2
len: 16
CDR3aa: CAISLEAGGRGSEQFF
CDR3nt: TGTGCCATCAGTTTAGAAGCGGGAGGGAGGGGCAGTGAGCAGTTCTTC

abundance: .
v_gene: TRBV18
j_gene: TRBJ1-4
d_gene: .
len: 14
CDR3aa: CASSPAGGSEKLFF
CDR3nt: TGTGCCAGCTCACCGGCGGGGGGCTCTGAAAAACTGTTTTTT

abundance: .
v_gene: TRBV5-1
j_gene: TRBJ2-3
d_gene: TRBD1
len: 18
CDR3aa: CASSSAPRGTGIGTPQYF
CDR3nt: TGCGCCAGCAGCTCGGCACCTCGCGGGACAGGGATAGGAACTCCGCAGTATTTT

abundance: .
v_gene: TRBV6-5
j_gene: TRBJ1-4
d_gene: TRBD1
len: 15
CDR3aa: CASSSVGTGNEKLFF
CDR3nt: TGTGCCAGCAGTTCAGTCGGGACAGGGAATGAAAAACTGTTTTTT

abundance: .
v_gene: TRBV9
j_gene: TRBJ2-3
d_gene: TRBD2
len: 14
CDR3aa: CASSRLAGTDTQYF
CDR3nt: TGTGCCAGCAGCAGACTAGCGGGAACCGATACGCAGTATTTT

abundance: .
v_gene: TRBV2
j_gene: TRBJ2-1
d_gene: .
len: 17
CDR3aa: CASSEAGQPNLYNEQFF
CDR3nt: TGTGCCAGCAGTGAGGCGGGACAGCCGAACCTCTACAATGAGCAGTTCTTC

abundance: .
v_gene: TRBV19
j_gene: TRBJ1-1
d_gene: TRBD1
len: 15
CDR3aa: CASSKRTGANTEAFF
CDR3nt: TGTGCCAGTAGTAAGAGGACAGGAGCAAACACTGAAGCTTTCTTT

abundance: .
v_gene: TRBV5-1
j_gene: TRBJ2-3
d_gene: TRBD1
len: 15
CDR3aa: CASKRDRGAPDTQYF
CDR3nt: TGCGCCAGCAAAAGGGACAGGGGCGCCCCAGATACGCAGTATTTT

abundance: .
v_gene: TRBV18
j_gene: TRBJ2-1
d_gene: TRBD1
len: 17
CDR3aa: CASSPLGQASSYNEQFF
CDR3nt: TGTGCCAGCTCACCCCTCGGACAGGCGAGCTCCTACAATGAGCAGTTCTTC

abundance: many
v_gene: TRBV5-1
j_gene: TRBJ2-1
d_gene: .
len: 15
CDR3aa: CASSLVTGHYNEQFF
CDR3nt: TGCGCCAGCAGCTTGGTCACCGGACACTACAATGAGCAGTTCTTC

abundance: .
v_gene: TRBV5-1
j_gene: TRBJ1-1
d_gene: .
len: 13
CDR3aa: CASSQTGISEAFF
CDR3nt: TGCGCCAGCAGCCAAACAGGGATCTCTGAAGCTTTCTTT

abundance: .
v_gene: TRBV28
j_gene: TRBJ2-1
d_gene: TRBD2
len: 17
CDR3aa: CASSLLGTSGRVNEQFF
CDR3nt: TGTGCCAGCAGTTTATTAGGGACTAGCGGGAGGGTAAATGAGCAGTTCTTC

abundance: .
v_gene: TRBV5-1
j_gene: TRBJ2-1
d_gene: TRBD1
len: 15
CDR3aa: CASSLQGASYNEQFF
CDR3nt: TGCGCCAGCAGCTTACAGGGGGCCTCCTACAATGAGCAGTTCTTC

abundance: few
v_gene: TRBV29-1
j_gene: TRBJ2-1
d_gene: TRBD2
len: 17
CDR3aa: CSAAGLAGGVSLDEQFF
CDR3nt: TGCAGCGCGGCTGGACTAGCGGGAGGCGTTTCATTGGATGAGCAGTTCTTC

abundance: few
v_gene: TRBV24-1
j_gene: TRBJ2-7
d_gene: .
len: 14
CDR3aa: CATSVRVISYEQYF
CDR3nt: TGTGCCACCAGTGTGAGGGTTATTAGCTACGAGCAGTACTTC

abundance: .
v_gene: TRBV18
j_gene: TRBJ1-4
d_gene: .
len: 16
CDR3aa: CASSPGSKGQSEKLFF
CDR3nt: TGTGCCAGCTCACCCGGGTCCAAGGGGCAAAGTGAAAAACTGTTTTTT

abundance: .
v_gene: TRBV5-8
j_gene: TRBJ1-1
d_gene: .
len: 15
CDR3aa: CASCGQLFMNTEAFF
CDR3nt: TGTGCCAGCTGCGGGCAGCTTTTCATGAACACTGAAGCTTTCTTT

abundance: .
v_gene: TRBV21-1
j_gene: TRBJ2-2
d_gene: .
len: 12
CDR3aa: CASSGDPGELFF
CDR3nt: TGTGCCAGCAGTGGAGACCCCGGGGAGCTGTTTTTT

abundance: .
v_gene: TRBV11-2
j_gene: TRBJ2-7
d_gene: TRBD2
len: 16
CDR3aa: CASSHSGAGRASEQYF
CDR3nt: TGTGCCAGCAGCCATAGCGGGGCGGGACGGGCGAGCGAGCAGTACTTC

abundance: .
v_gene: TRBV6-5
j_gene: TRBJ1-5
d_gene: TRBD1
len: 15
CDR3aa: CASREDRAGNQPQHF
CDR3nt: TGTGCCAGCAGAGAGGACAGGGCGGGGAATCAGCCCCAGCATTTT

abundance: .
v_gene: TRBV7-9
j_gene: TRBJ1-1
d_gene: TRBD1
len: 16
CDR3aa: CASSSFWTGQNTEAFF
CDR3nt: TGTGCCAGCAGCTCCTTCTGGACAGGGCAAAACACTGAAGCTTTCTTT

abundance: once
v_gene: TRBV7-9
j_gene: TRBJ2-1
d_gene: TRBD2
len: 17
CDR3aa: CASSPRTSGGFYNEQFF
CDR3nt: TGTGCCAGCAGCCCTAGGACTAGCGGGGGGTTCTACAATGAGCAGTTCTTC

abundance: .
v_gene: TRBV5-5
j_gene: TRBJ2-7
d_gene: TRBD1
len: 15
CDR3aa: CASSSRPGQGIVQYF
CDR3nt: TGTGCCAGCAGCTCAAGACCGGGACAGGGTATCGTGCAGTACTTC

abundance: .
v_gene: TRBV2
j_gene: TRBJ1-1
d_gene: .
len: 14
CDR3aa: CASSGGRVYTEAFF
CDR3nt: TGTGCCAGCAGTGGAGGCAGGGTATACACTGAAGCTTTCTTT

abundance: .
v_gene: TRBV4-3
j_gene: TRBJ2-5
d_gene: TRBD2
len: 20
CDR3aa: CASSQVVGSATSGSEETQYF
CDR3nt: TGCGCCAGCAGCCAAGTAGTGGGTAGTGCGACTAGCGGGAGCGAAGAGACCCAGTACTTC

abundance: .
v_gene: TRBV6-5
j_gene: TRBJ2-1
d_gene: TRBD1
len: 15
CDR3aa: CASSPPGQGNHEQFF
CDR3nt: TGTGCCAGCAGTCCACCGGGACAGGGTAATCATGAGCAGTTCTTC

abundance: .
v_gene: TRBV14
j_gene: TRBJ2-7
d_gene: TRBD2
len: 13
CDR3aa: CASSRTSGNEQYF
CDR3nt: TGTGCCAGCAGCCGGACTAGCGGGAACGAGCAGTACTTC

abundance: .
v_gene: TRBV18
j_gene: TRBJ2-3
d_gene: .
len: 15
CDR3aa: CASSLSGPQADTQYF
CDR3nt: TGTGCCAGCTCACTGAGCGGGCCCCAAGCAGATACGCAGTATTTT

abundance: .
v_gene: TRBV7-2
j_gene: TRBJ1-3
d_gene: .
len: 14
CDR3aa: CASSAQSAGNTIYF
CDR3nt: TGTGCCAGCAGCGCGCAATCGGCTGGAAACACCATATATTTT

abundance: .
v_gene: TRBV5-3
j_gene: TRBJ2-7
d_gene: TRBD1
len: 13
CDR3aa: CARAGQGSLEQYF
CDR3nt: TGTGCCAGAGCGGGACAGGGTTCTCTCGAGCAGTACTTC

abundance: .
v_gene: TRBV4-3
j_gene: TRBJ2-1
d_gene: TRBD2
len: 13
CDR3aa: CASSLLAGDEQFF
CDR3nt: TGCGCCAGCAGCCTTTTAGCGGGAGATGAGCAGTTCTTC

abundance: few
v_gene: TRBV6-2/TRBV6-3
j_gene: TRBJ2-2
d_gene: .
len: 14
CDR3aa: CASSLTRNTGELFF
CDR3nt: TGTGCCAGCAGTCTCACTAGAAACACCGGGGAGCTGTTTTTT

abundance: .
v_gene: TRBV6-4
j_gene: TRBJ2-1
d_gene: .
len: 15
CDR3aa: CASSDNRVGYNEQFF
CDR3nt: TGTGCCAGCAGTGATAACAGGGTCGGCTACAATGAGCAGTTCTTC

abundance: few
v_gene: TRBV5-1
j_gene: TRBJ2-3
d_gene: .
len: 15
CDR3aa: CASSLEISGSNTQYF
CDR3nt: TGCGCCAGCAGCTTGGAAATTTCGGGGTCTAATACGCAGTATTTT

abundance: .
v_gene: TRBV7-9
j_gene: TRBJ2-1
d_gene: .
len: 15
CDR3aa: CASSQGAGEVNEQFF
CDR3nt: TGTGCCAGCTCCCAGGGGGCGGGAGAGGTAAATGAGCAGTTCTTC

abundance: few
v_gene: TRBV28
j_gene: TRBJ1-6
d_gene: .
len: 16
CDR3aa: CASRPRGASYNSPLHF
CDR3nt: TGTGCCAGCAGACCGCGGGGGGCCTCCTATAATTCACCCCTCCACTTT

abundance: .
v_gene: TRBV27
j_gene: TRBJ1-5
d_gene: .
len: 17
CDR3aa: CASSPRSPTAGNQPQHF
CDR3nt: TGTGCCAGCAGTCCGCGATCTCCGACAGCCGGCAATCAGCCCCAGCATTTT

abundance: .
v_gene: TRBV6-6
j_gene: TRBJ1-1
d_gene: TRBD1
len: 18
CDR3aa: CASSPRTGRDYENTEAFF
CDR3nt: TGTGCCAGCAGTCCTCGGACAGGGCGGGATTACGAGAACACTGAAGCTTTCTTT

abundance: .
v_gene: TRBV5-4
j_gene: TRBJ1-5
d_gene: TRBD1
len: 13
CDR3aa: CASSWDRNQPQHF
CDR3nt: TGTGCCAGCAGCTGGGACAGGAATCAGCCCCAGCATTTT

abundance: .
v_gene: TRBV4-2
j_gene: TRBJ1-4
d_gene: TRBD1
len: 14
CDR3aa: CASSSDRRNEKLFF
CDR3nt: TGTGCCAGCAGCTCGGACAGGCGTAATGAAAAACTGTTTTTT

abundance: .
v_gene: TRBV28
j_gene: TRBJ1-2
d_gene: TRBD1
len: 18
CDR3aa: CASGVSPGGAGFNYGYTF
CDR3nt: TGTGCCAGCGGAGTATCTCCAGGGGGCGCGGGGTTTAACTATGGCTACACCTTC

abundance: .
v_gene: TRBV5-1
j_gene: TRBJ1-5
d_gene: .
len: 14
CDR3aa: CASSLGGPNQPQHF
CDR3nt: TGCGCCAGCAGCTTGGGAGGGCCCAATCAGCCCCAGCATTTT

abundance: .
v_gene: TRBV7-3
j_gene: TRBJ2-1
d_gene: .
len: 14
CDR3aa: CASSTGGLGDRQFF
CDR3nt: TGTGCCAGCAGCACCGGAGGACTGGGTGATCGGCAGTTCTTC